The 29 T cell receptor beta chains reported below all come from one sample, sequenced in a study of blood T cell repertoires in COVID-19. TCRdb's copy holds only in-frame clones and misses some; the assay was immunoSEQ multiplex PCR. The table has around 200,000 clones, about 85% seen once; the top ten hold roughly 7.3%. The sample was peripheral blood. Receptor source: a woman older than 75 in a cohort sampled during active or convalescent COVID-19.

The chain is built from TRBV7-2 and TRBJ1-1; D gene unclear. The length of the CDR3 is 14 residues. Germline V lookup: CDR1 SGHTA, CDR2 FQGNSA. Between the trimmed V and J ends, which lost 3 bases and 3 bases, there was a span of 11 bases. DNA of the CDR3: TGTGCCAGCAGCTTCAATACAGTGTACACTGAAGCTTTCTTT. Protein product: CASSFNTVYTEAFF.

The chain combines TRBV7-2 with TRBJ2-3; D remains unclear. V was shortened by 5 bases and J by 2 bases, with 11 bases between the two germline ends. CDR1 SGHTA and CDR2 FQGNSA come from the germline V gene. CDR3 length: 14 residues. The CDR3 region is CASSAFGSTDTQYF. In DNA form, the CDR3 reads TGTGCCAGCAGCGCATTTGGCTCCACAGATACGCAGTATTTT. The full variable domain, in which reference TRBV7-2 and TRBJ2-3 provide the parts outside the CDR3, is GAGVSQSPSNKVTEKGKDVELRCDPISGHTALYWYRQSLGQGLEFLIYFQGNSAPDKSGLPSDRFSAERTGGSVSTLTIQRTQQEDSAVYLCASSAFGSTDTQYFGPGTRLTVL.

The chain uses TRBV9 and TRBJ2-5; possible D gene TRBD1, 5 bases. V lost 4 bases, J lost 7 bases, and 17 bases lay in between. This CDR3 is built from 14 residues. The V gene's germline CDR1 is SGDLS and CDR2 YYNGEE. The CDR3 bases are TGTGCCAGCAGCTCAGCAGGGTCGTCGGGGACCCAGTACTTC. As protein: CASSSAGSSGTQYF. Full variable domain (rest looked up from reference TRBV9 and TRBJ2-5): DSGVTQTPKHLITATGQRVTLRCSPRSGDLSVYWYQQSLDQGLQFLIQYYNGEERAKGNILERFSAQQFPDLHSELNLSSLELGDSALYFCASSSAGSSGTQYFGPGTRLLVL.

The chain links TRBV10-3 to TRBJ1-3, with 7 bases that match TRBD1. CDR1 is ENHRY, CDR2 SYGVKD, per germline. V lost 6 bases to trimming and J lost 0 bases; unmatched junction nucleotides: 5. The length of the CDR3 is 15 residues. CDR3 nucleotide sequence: TGTGCCATCAGCGGACAGGCGAGCTCTGGAAACACCATATATTTT. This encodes CAISGQASSGNTIYF.

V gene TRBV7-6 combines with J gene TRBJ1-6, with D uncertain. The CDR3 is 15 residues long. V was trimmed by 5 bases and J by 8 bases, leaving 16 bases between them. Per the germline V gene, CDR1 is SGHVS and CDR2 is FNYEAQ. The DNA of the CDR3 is TGTGCCAGCAGCCCCCTAGCAGGTCTTTATTCACCCCTCCACTTT. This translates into CASSPLAGLYSPLHF. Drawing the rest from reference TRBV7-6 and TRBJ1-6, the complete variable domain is GAGVSQSPRYKVTKRGQDVALRCDPISGHVSLYWYRQALGQGPEFLTYFNYEAQQDKSGLPNDRFSAERPEGSISTLTIQRTEQRDSAMYRCASSPLAGLYSPLHFGNGTRLTVT.

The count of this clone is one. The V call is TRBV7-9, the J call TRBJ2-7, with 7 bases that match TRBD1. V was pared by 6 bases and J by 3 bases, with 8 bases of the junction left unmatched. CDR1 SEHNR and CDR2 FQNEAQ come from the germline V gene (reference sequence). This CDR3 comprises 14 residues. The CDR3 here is CASSSGTDLYEQYF. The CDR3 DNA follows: TGTGCCAGCAGTTCCGGGACAGACCTCTACGAGCAGTACTTC.

CDR3 amino acids: CASSPAVVGELFF. CDR3 bases: TGTGCCAGCTCACCGGCAGTTGTCGGGGAGCTGTTTTTT. V gene TRBV18 combines with J gene TRBJ2-2; no clear D gene. The V and J ends lost 3 bases and 7 bases respectively, with 9 bases between them. CDR1 and CDR2 from the germline V gene are KGHSH and LQKENI. This CDR3 has 13 residues.

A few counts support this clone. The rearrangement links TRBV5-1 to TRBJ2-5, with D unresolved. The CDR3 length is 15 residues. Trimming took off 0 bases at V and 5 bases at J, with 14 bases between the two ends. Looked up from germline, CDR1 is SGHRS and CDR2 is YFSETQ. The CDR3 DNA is TGCGCCAGCAGCTTGGATCCGACGGAAGCGGAGACCCAGTACTTC. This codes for CASSLDPTEAETQYF.

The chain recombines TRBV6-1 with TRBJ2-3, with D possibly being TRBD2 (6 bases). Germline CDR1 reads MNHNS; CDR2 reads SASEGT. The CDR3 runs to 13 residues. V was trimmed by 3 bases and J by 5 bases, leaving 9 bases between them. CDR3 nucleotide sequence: TGTGCCAGCAGTGACCCCGGGGGAGATACGCAGTATTTT. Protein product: CASSDPGGDTQYF.

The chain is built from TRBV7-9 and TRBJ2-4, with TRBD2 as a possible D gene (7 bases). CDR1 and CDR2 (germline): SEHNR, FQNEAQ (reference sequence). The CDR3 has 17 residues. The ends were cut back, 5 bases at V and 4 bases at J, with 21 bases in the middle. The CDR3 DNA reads TGTGCCAGCAGCGAGATATTGGGGGGGCGGCGGAAAAACATTCAGTACTTC. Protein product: CASSEILGGRRKNIQYF.

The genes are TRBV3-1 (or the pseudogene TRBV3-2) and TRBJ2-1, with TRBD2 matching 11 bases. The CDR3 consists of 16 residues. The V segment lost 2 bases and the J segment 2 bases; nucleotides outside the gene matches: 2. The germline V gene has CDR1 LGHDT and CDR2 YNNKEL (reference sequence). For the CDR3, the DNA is TGTGCCAGCAGCCAACCACTAGCGGGAGCCTACAATGAGCAGTTCTTC. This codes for CASSQPLAGAYNEQFF.

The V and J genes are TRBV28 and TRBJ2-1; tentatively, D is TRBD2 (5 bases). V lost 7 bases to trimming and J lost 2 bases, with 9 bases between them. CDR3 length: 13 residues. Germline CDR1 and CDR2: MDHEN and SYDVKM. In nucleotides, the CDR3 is TGTGCCAGCATGGGAGCCACCTACAATGAGCAGTTCTTC. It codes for CASMGATYNEQFF.

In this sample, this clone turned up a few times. CDR3: CASSLTGVNTEAFF. The CDR3 DNA is TGTGCCAGCAGTCTGACAGGTGTGAACACTGAAGCTTTCTTT. V gene TRBV28 combines with J gene TRBJ1-1, with D perhaps TRBD1 (6 bases). V lost 5 bases and J 0 bases, leaving 10 bases between the germline ends. The CDR3 is made up of 14 amino acids. CDR1 is MDHEN and CDR2 is SYDVKM in the germline V gene.

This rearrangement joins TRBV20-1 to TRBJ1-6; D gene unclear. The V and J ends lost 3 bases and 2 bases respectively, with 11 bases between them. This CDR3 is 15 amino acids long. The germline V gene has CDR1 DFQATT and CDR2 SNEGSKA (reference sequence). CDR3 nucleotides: TGCAGTGCTAGTGGGGAGACAACCTATAATTCACCCCTCCACTTT. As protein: CSASGETTYNSPLHF.

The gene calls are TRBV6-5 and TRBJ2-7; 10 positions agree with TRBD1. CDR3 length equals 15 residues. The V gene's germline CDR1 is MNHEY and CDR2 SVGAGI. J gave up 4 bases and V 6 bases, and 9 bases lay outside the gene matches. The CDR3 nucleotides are TGTGCCAGCAGCCGCTCCGGGACAGGGGCGTACGAGCAGTACTTC. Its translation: CASSRSGTGAYEQYF.

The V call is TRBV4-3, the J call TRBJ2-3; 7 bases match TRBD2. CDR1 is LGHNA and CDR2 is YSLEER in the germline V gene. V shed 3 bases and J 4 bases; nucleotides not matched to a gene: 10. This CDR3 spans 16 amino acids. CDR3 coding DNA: TGCGCCAGCAGCCACGGAGGCAGCGGGGCGGCAGATACGCAGTATTTT. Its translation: CASSHGGSGAADTQYF.

The CDR3 DNA is TGTGCCAGCAGTGAGGGACAGGAGGTCTCCTACAATGAGCAGTTCTTC. Residues: CASSEGQEVSYNEQFF. This chain uses TRBV2 with TRBJ2-1, with TRBD1 identical over 8 bases. This CDR3 contains 16 residues. With 3 bases clipped from V and 0 bases from J, the junction kept 4 bases outside the gene matches. CDR1 is SNHLY and CDR2 is FYNNEI in the germline V gene.

Here the CDR3 reads CASSEAGQAQPQHF. For the CDR3, the DNA is TGTGCCAGCAGTGAAGCGGGACAGGCTCAGCCCCAGCATTTT. This chain links TRBV2 with TRBJ1-5, with TRBD1 matching over 8 bases. The CDR3 length is 14 residues. Germline V lookup: CDR1 SNHLY, CDR2 FYNNEI. V gave up 0 bases and J gave up 6 bases; unmatched junction bases: 1.

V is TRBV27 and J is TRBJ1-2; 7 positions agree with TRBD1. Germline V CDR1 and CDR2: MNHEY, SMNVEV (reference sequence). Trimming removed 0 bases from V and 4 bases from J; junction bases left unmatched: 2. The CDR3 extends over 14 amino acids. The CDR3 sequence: CASSLSAGGYGYTF. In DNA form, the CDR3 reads TGTGCCAGCAGTTTATCGGCAGGGGGCTATGGCTACACCTTC.

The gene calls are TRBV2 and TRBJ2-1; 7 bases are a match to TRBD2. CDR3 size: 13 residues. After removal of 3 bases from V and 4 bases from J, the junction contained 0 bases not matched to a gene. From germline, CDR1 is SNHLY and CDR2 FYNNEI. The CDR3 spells CASSEREYNEQFF. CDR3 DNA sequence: TGTGCCAGCAGTGAGCGGGAGTACAATGAGCAGTTCTTC.

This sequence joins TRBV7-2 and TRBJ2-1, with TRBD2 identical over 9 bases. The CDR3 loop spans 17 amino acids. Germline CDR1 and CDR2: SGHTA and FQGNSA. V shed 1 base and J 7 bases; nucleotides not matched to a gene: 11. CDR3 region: CASSLVIRRGGGNEQFF. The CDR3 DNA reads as TGTGCCAGCAGCTTAGTTATTAGGCGGGGGGGTGGAAATGAGCAGTTCTTC.

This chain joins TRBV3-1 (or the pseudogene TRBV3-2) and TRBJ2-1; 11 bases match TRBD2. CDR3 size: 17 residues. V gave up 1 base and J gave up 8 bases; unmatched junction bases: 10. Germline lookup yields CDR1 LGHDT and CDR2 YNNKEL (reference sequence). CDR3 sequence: CASSQGPGLAVPHEQFF. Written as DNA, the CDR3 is TGTGCCAGCAGCCAAGGACCGGGACTAGCGGTGCCCCATGAGCAGTTCTTC.

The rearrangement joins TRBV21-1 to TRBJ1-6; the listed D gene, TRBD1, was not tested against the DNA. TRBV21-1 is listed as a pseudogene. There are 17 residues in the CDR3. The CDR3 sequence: CASSKTPGGKSRSPLHF. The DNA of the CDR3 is TGTGCCAGCAGCAAAACCCCAGGGGGCAAAAGTAGGTCACCCCTCCACTTT.

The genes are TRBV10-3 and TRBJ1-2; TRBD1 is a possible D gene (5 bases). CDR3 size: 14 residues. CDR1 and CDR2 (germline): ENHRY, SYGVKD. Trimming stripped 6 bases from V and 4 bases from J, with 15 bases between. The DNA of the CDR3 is TGTGCCATCAGCCGGGACTTCCTATTCTATGGCTACACCTTC. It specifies CAISRDFLFYGYTF.

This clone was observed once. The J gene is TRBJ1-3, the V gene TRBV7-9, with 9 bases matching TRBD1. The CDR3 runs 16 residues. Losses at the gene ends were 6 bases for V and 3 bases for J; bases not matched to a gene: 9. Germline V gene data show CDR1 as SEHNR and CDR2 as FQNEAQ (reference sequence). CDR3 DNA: TGTGCCAGCAGAGCAGACAGGGGGTTCGATGGAAACACCATATATTTT. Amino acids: CASRADRGFDGNTIYF.

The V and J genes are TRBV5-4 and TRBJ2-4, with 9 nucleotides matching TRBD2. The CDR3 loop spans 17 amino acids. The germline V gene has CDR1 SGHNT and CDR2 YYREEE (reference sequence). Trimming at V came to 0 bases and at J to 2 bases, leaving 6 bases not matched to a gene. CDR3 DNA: TGTGCCAGCAGCTTGGACGGCGGGAGGGGGTCCAAAAACATTCAGTACTTC. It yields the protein CASSLDGGRGSKNIQYF.

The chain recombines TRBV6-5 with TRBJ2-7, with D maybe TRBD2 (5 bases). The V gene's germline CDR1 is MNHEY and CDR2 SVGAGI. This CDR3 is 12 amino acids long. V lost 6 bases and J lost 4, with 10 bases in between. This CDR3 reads CASSLTGYEQYV. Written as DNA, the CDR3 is TGTGCCAGCAGCCTCACGGGGTACGAGCAGTACGTC.

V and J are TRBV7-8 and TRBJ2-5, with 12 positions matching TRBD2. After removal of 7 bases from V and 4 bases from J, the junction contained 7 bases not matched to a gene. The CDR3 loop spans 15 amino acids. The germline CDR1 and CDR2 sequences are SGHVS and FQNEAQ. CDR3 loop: CASTLAGGQRETQYF. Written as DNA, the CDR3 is TGTGCCAGCACCCTAGCGGGGGGGCAGAGAGAGACCCAGTACTTC.

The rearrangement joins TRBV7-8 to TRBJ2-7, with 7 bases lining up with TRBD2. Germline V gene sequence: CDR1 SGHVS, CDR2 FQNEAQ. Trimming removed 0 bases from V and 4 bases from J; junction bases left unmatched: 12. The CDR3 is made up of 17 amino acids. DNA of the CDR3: TGTGCCAGCAGCTTAGCGCCCTTGGGGGGGTCCTCATACGAGCAGTACGTC. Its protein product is CASSLAPLGGSSYEQYV.